This T cell receptor beta chain was obtained from a study of regulatory T cells. Points from the study as a whole: In CD3G-deficient patients, conventional CD4+ T cells were enriched for hydrophobic CDR3 residues at positions 6 and 7. Skewed V and J usage and few unique V-J pairs marked patient repertoires, most in Tregs.

V gave up 1 base and J gave up 0 bases, with 13 bases separating them. Germline V lookup: CDR1 MNHNS, CDR2 SASEGT. The CDR3 has 17 residues. The primer mix had 52 TRBV and 13 TRBJ primers. TCRdb's table, derived via immunoSEQ multiplex PCR, lists solely in-frame clones and lacks some. The sample records around 17,000 clones, approximately 80% being singletons. Note on this clone: The antigen remains undetermined.

Autoimmunity was present in every CD3G-deficient patient, worse in two. CD4+ cells were sorted into CD25-high CD127-low regulatory cells and CD25-low CD127-high conventional cells. The clonotype originates from a person aged 30 to 40 with CD3G deficiency. Input material: conventional CD4+ T cells sorted from blood. This chain links TRBV6-1 with TRBJ1-5; no clear D gene. CDR3 sequence: CASSEGQFLRSNQPQHF. The CDR3 DNA follows: TGTGCCAGCAGTGAAGGTCAATTTTTACGTAGCAATCAGCCCCAGCATTTT.